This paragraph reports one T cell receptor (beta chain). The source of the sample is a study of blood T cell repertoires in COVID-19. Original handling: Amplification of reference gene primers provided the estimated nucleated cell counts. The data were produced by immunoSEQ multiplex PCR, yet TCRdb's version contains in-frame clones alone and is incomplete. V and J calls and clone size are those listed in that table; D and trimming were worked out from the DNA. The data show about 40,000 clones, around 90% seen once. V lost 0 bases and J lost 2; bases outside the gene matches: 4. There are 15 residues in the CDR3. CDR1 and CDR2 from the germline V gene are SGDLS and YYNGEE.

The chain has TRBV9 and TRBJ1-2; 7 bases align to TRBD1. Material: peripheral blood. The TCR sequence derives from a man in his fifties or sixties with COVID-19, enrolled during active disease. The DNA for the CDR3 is TGTGCCAGCAGCGTAGCGAGGGGACAGAACTATGGCTACACCTTC. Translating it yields CASSVARGQNYGYTF.